The 13 T cell receptor beta chains listed next were all sequenced from one sample in a study of shared clonotypes between healthy human individuals. Using immunoSEQ multiplex PCR, the repertoire was profiled, and TCRdb retains in-frame clones only, with some absent. Among around 480,000 clones listed, about 79% were seen once. The sequencing sample was made of PBMCs. These receptors originate from a woman aged 40 to 49 in good health. Some clones in this sample may be carry-over from other donors' samples.

Regarding this clone: Different DNA sequences within this sample yield the same CDR3. The V and J genes are TRBV7-2 and TRBJ2-2, with 9 bases identical to TRBD1. J lost 1 base, V lost 5 bases, and 2 bases had no gene match. The CDR3 sequence is 15 residues long. The germline V gene encodes CDR1 SGHTA and CDR2 FQGNSA. The CDR3 DNA reads TGTGCCAGCAGCCTGGACAGGGGGAACACCGGGGAGCTGTTTTTT. Amino acid sequence: CASSLDRGNTGELFF. Full variable domain (rest looked up from reference TRBV7-2 and TRBJ2-2): GAGVSQSPSNKVTEKGKDVELRCDPISGHTALYWYRQSLGQGLEFLIYFQGNSAPDKSGLPSDRFSAERTGGSVSTLTIQRTQQEDSAVYLCASSLDRGNTGELFFGEGSRLTVL.

The chain joins TRBV15 to TRBJ2-1; D is unclear. The V end lost 1 base, the J end lost 2 bases, and 12 bases lay between the germline ends. CDR1 LNHNV and CDR2 YYDKDF come from the germline V gene (reference sequence). CDR3 length: 16 amino acids. CDR3 in DNA: TGTGCCACCAGCAGAGTTCCAGCGAGCACCTACAATGAGCAGTTCTTC. Protein: CATSRVPASTYNEQFF.

This clone showed up just once. This chain connects TRBV6-6 to TRBJ1-1; D remains ambiguous. This CDR3 is 13 amino acids long. Germline CDR1 and CDR2: MNHNY and SVGAGI (reference sequence). V shed 6 bases and J shed 0 bases, with 8 bases lying between them. CDR3 DNA: TGTGCCAGCAGAAACACAGTGAACACTGAAGCTTTCTTT. It specifies CASRNTVNTEAFF.

The sample holds a few counts of this clone. The chain is built from TRBV6-1 and TRBJ2-7; a weak D match, TRBD2 (7 bases). Trimming pared 10 bases from V and 2 bases from J, leaving 18 bases between. Germline V gene sequence: CDR1 MNHNS, CDR2 SASEGT. The CDR3 length is 14 residues. CDR3 sequence reads: CAIRPRGRAYEQYF. In nucleotides, the CDR3 is TGTGCCATCAGGCCGAGGGGGAGGGCCTACGAGCAGTACTTC.

The V and J genes are TRBV18 and TRBJ2-2, with TRBD1 matching over 9 bases. J gave up 1 base and V 3 bases, and 6 bases lay outside the gene matches. This CDR3 has 17 amino acids. The germline CDR1 and CDR2 sequences are KGHSH and LQKENI. The CDR3 loop is CASSPFVTGGNTGELFF. The CDR3 DNA reads as TGTGCCAGCTCACCCTTCGTGACAGGGGGGAACACCGGGGAGCTGTTTTTT.

This clone has just a few counts. The J gene is TRBJ1-4, the V gene TRBV27; 7 bases line up with TRBD1. V dropped 5 bases and J dropped 11; count of bases not matched to a gene: 11. The CDR3 spans 14 residues. Germline V gene lookup returns CDR1 MNHEY and CDR2 SMNVEV (reference sequence). Here the CDR3 reads CASSPFPRGQKLFF. In nucleotides, the CDR3 is TGTGCCAGCAGTCCATTCCCTAGGGGGCAGAAACTGTTTTTT.

This rearrangement joins TRBV5-1 to TRBJ2-7; possibly TRBD2 for D (6 bases). There are 14 residues in the CDR3. The V gene's germline CDR1 is SGHRS and CDR2 YFSETQ. V was clipped by 5 bases and J by 7 bases, with 19 bases between them. DNA of the CDR3: TGCGCCAGCAGTTTGCCGGGACTTTCGCGGGAGCAGTACTTC. The encoded protein is CASSLPGLSREQYF.

The chain carries TRBV7-2 and TRBJ1-6, with TRBD1 identical over 7 bases. The CDR3 covers 15 residues. Germline assignment: CDR1 SGHTA and CDR2 FQGNSA. V was pared by 3 bases and J by 8 bases, with 7 bases of the junction left unmatched. CDR3 nucleotides: TGTGCCAGCAGCTTGCAGGGGGGTACAGATTCACCCCTCCACTTT. Translating gives CASSLQGGTDSPLHF. The full variable domain, completed using reference TRBV7-2 and TRBJ1-6, is GAGVSQSPSNKVTEKGKDVELRCDPISGHTALYWYRQSLGQGLEFLIYFQGNSAPDKSGLPSDRFSAERTGGSVSTLTIQRTQQEDSAVYLCASSLQGGTDSPLHFGNGTRLTVT.

The J gene is TRBJ1-5, the V gene TRBV4-3; the D gene is possibly TRBD1 (6 bases). The CDR3 loop spans 14 amino acids. The ends were cut back, 3 bases at V and 4 bases at J, with 10 bases in the middle. Germline-derived CDR1 and CDR2 are LGHNA and YSLEER. In DNA, the CDR3 is TGCGCCAGCAGCCAGATAGGGGGGAATCAGCCCCAGCATTTT. Its translation: CASSQIGGNQPQHF.

This clone was detected only a few times. The rearrangement uses TRBV19 and TRBJ1-5; D ambiguous. V was pared by 1 base and J by 6 bases, with 7 bases between. Germline CDR1 and CDR2: LNHDA and SQIVND (reference sequence). The CDR3 loop spans 13 amino acids. CDR3 sequence reads: CASSIGVGQPQHF. DNA for the CDR3: TGTGCCAGTAGTATAGGGGTAGGTCAGCCCCAGCATTTT.

V usage is TRBV27 and J usage is TRBJ1-4; D ambiguous. V was trimmed by 3 bases and J by 4 bases, leaving 6 bases between them. Germline CDR1 is MNHEY and CDR2 is SMNVEV (reference sequence). The CDR3 is 13 amino acids. CDR3 sequence: CASSLRINEKLFF. DNA of the CDR3: TGTGCCAGCAGTTTGCGGATTAATGAAAAACTGTTTTTT.

The rearrangement links TRBV4-3 to TRBJ2-7; 13 bases align to TRBD2. The CDR3 consists of 18 residues. The V segment lost 0 bases and the J segment 2 bases; nucleotides outside the gene matches: 7. Per germline, CDR1 LGHNA and CDR2 YSLEER. CDR3 residues: CASSQDELGLAGAYEQYF. CDR3 nucleotides: TGCGCCAGCAGCCAAGACGAATTAGGACTAGCGGGGGCCTACGAGCAGTACTTC.

This chain connects TRBV5-4 to TRBJ2-1; D possibly uses TRBD1 or TRBD2 (5 bases each). Germline CDR1 reads SGHNT; CDR2 reads YYREEE (reference sequence). CDR3 length: 15 amino acids. The CDR3: CSVSYGTRGHNEQFF. DNA of the CDR3: TGTTCGGTGAGTTACGGGACCAGAGGCCACAATGAGCAGTTCTTC.